This TCR beta chain derives from a study of blood T cell repertoires in COVID-19. Study-wide background: The United States, Italy and Spain provided the acute and convalescent COVID-19 samples. T cells, B-cell-depleted T cells, or PBMCs provided the cDNA or gDNA that served as material.

Trimming cost V 4 bases and J 1 base; bases outside gene matches: 6. The CDR3 has 15 residues. Germline CDR1 is LNHDA and CDR2 is SQIVND (reference sequence). Original handling: How many nucleated cells were present was estimated from reference gene primer amplification. Produced via immunoSEQ multiplex PCR; TCRdb's table is partial and in-frame only. V, J and clone size derive from that table, while D and trimming were established from the DNA sequence. The top ten clones hold 0.55% to 0.75% of a sample with about 150,000 clones, 70% to 85% of them seen once. It was during active infection that Seattle patients were enrolled and then longitudinally followed.

This sequence originates from a man between 60 and 70 years old with COVID-19, enrolled during active disease. The chain joins TRBV19 to TRBJ1-1; 7 bases agree with TRBD1. Sequencing input: peripheral blood. The CDR3 sequence is CASSKRQGQNTEAFF. CDR3 sequence (DNA): TGTGCCAGTAGTAAAAGACAGGGACAGAACACTGAAGCTTTCTTT.